The entry below describes one T cell receptor beta chain. The entry originates in a study of blood T cell repertoires in COVID-19. As for the study in general: Sources were T cells, B-cell-depleted T cells, or PBMCs; the material itself was cDNA or gDNA.

Libraries were prepared by immunoSEQ multiplex PCR; TCRdb keeps only in-frame clonotypes and omits some of them. The table includes under 35,000 clones, over 75% detected once. In germline, CDR1 is SNHLY, CDR2 FYNNEI. This CDR3 has 16 amino acids. Deletions cut 3 bases from V and 4 bases from J, with 16 bases between. The clonotype was recovered from a man between 65 and 80 years old with acute or convalescent COVID-19. V is TRBV2 and J is TRBJ1-3, with TRBD1 as a possible D gene (6 bases). The sequencing input was peripheral blood. The CDR3 sequence is CASSDRDTSLGNTIYF. The CDR3 region has the DNA TGTGCCAGCAGTGACCGGGACACTTCTCTGGGAAACACCATATATTTT.